One sample yielded the 32 T cell receptor beta chains listed below, sequenced in a study of T cells in women clearing cervical HPV infection. Produced via immunoSEQ multiplex PCR; TCRdb's table is partial and in-frame only. This sample's clone table lists over 10,000 clones. Sequencing input: blood buffy coat. The origin of the receptors is a woman aged 18-69 years with a cervical HPV16 infection that either progressed to CIN3+ or cleared (not recorded which).

As for this clone: The observed sequence ends 3 residues before the CDR3 terminus, with the missing tail filled in from the germline J gene. The chain employs TRBV11-1 and TRBJ2-5; a weak D match, TRBD2 (7 bases). Deletions cut 5 bases from V and 5 bases from J, with 18 bases between. The germline gives CDR1 SGHAT, CDR2 FQDESV (reference sequence). This CDR3 is built from 15 residues. CDR3 protein: CASSLRGRGEETQYF. CDR3 DNA, as far as it was read: TGTGCCAGCAGCCTGAGGGGGAGGGGCGAGGAGACC. Drawing the rest from reference TRBV11-1 and TRBJ2-5, the complete variable domain is EAEVAQSPRYKITEKSQAVAFWCDPISGHATLYWYRQILGQGPELLVQFQDESVVDDSQLPKDRFSAERLKGVDSTLKIQPAELGDSAMYLCASSLRGRGEETQYFGPGTRLLVL.

The CDR3 sequence is CASSLTVNYGYTF. CDR3 DNA (partial): TGTGCCAGCAGTTTGACAGTTAACTATGGC. The chain is built from TRBV28 and TRBJ1-2, with D tentatively TRBD1 (5 bases). The read stops 3 residues short of the end of the CDR3; the missing end is completed from the germline J gene. CDR3 length: 13 residues. From germline, CDR1 is MDHEN and CDR2 SYDVKM. The V end was cut by 3 bases, the J end by 1 base, with 6 bases between.

Remarks on this clone: The read terminates 3 residues ahead of where the CDR3 ends, so the germline J gene completes it. The J gene is TRBJ1-1, the V gene TRBV19, with TRBD1 as a possible D gene (5 bases). Trimming took off 1 base at V and 6 bases at J, with 12 bases between the two ends. CDR3 size: 14 residues. Germline loops: CDR1 LNHDA, CDR2 SQIVND (reference sequence). This CDR3 reads CASSIAAEGAEAFF. The CDR3 DNA, read in part, is TGTGCCAGTAGTATAGCGGCGGAAGGGGCTGAA.

Concerning this clone: With the read ending 3 residues before the CDR3 end, the germline J gene is used to fill in that end. V and J are TRBV28 and TRBJ1-1, with 8 nucleotides matching TRBD1. V lost 6 bases, J lost 6 bases, and 9 bases stayed unmatched. The CDR3 runs 14 residues. Germline CDR1 is MDHEN and CDR2 is SYDVKM. The CDR3 spells CASRIGQGISEAFF. The part of the CDR3 DNA that was read is TGTGCCAGCAGAATAGGACAGGGCATTTCTGAA.

As regards this clone: The read stops 3 residues short of the end of the CDR3; the missing end is completed from the germline J gene. V gene TRBV20-1 combines with J gene TRBJ1-2, with unresolved D. Per the germline V gene, CDR1 is DFQATT and CDR2 is SNEGSKA (reference sequence). The CDR3 length is 10 residues. Partial CDR3 DNA: TGCAGTGCTGGCCCCACAGGC. Protein: CSAGPTG. The full CDR3 reads CSAGPTGYTF.

As regards this clone: The read ends 3 residues shy of where the CDR3 ends; the end is completed using the germline J gene. The V and J genes are TRBV20-1 and TRBJ2-1, with D maybe TRBD2 (5 bases). From germline, CDR1 is DFQATT and CDR2 SNEGSKA (reference sequence). The ends were cut back, 6 bases at V and 8 bases at J, with 20 bases in the middle. This CDR3 has 14 amino acids. CDR3 region: CSASVERGLDEQFF. CDR3 bases read: TGCAGTGCAAGCGTGGAACGGGGTCTCGATGAG.

On this clone: The read terminates 3 residues ahead of where the CDR3 ends, so the germline J gene completes it. V is TRBV28 and J is TRBJ2-1; weak D call: TRBD2 (5 bases). V shed 6 bases and J shed 6 bases, with 12 bases lying between them. Germline CDR1 and CDR2: MDHEN and SYDVKM. The CDR3 consists of 13 residues. The CDR3 sequence: CASRWSAGNEQFF. The part of the CDR3 DNA that was read is TGTGCCAGCAGATGGAGTGCGGGCAATGAG.

This clone is identified as medium-sized (0.01 to 0.1%) from frequency. From the germline J gene comes the end of the CDR3, since the read stops 3 residues before it. The chain is built from TRBV29-1 and TRBJ2-3; 7 nucleotides align to TRBD1. Trimming took 6 bases from V and 1 from J; bases not matched to a gene: 7. Germline assignment: CDR1 SQVTM and CDR2 ANQGSEA. The CDR3 extends over 14 amino acids. The sequenced part of the CDR3 DNA is TGCAGCGTGGTCACAGGGGCAGGCACAGATACG. As protein: CSVVTGAGTDT. The full-length CDR3 reads as CSVVTGAGTDTQYF.

In the case of this clone: With the read ending 3 residues before the CDR3 end, the germline J gene is used to fill in that end. The chain couples TRBV19 to TRBJ2-7; 8 bases line up with TRBD1. The junction had 7 bases not matched to a gene; V was cut back by 3 bases and J by 6 bases. The CDR3 runs 14 residues. The germline CDR1 and CDR2 sequences are LNHDA and SQIVND (reference sequence). CDR3 bases read: TGTGCCAGTAGTATCTACCAGGACAGGGCCGAG. It specifies CASSIYQDRAE. The CDR3 reads in full as CASSIYQDRAEQYF.

Notes on this clone: The observed sequence ends 3 residues before the CDR3 terminus, with the missing tail filled in from the germline J gene. This sequence joins TRBV20-1 and TRBJ1-1, with 7 bases fitting TRBD1. The CDR3 runs to 13 residues. CDR1 is DFQATT, CDR2 SNEGSKA, per germline (reference sequence). V gave up 6 bases and J gave up 5 bases; unmatched junction bases: 9. CDR3 DNA, as far as it was read: TGCAGTGCACGAGGACAGGCGGGGACTGAA. Amino acid sequence: CSARGQAGTE. The full CDR3 sequence reads CSARGQAGTEAFF.

A note on this clone: The read ends 3 residues shy of where the CDR3 ends; the end is completed using the germline J gene. The rearrangement links TRBV6-4 to TRBJ2-2, with 9 positions matching TRBD1. The CDR3 is made up of 13 amino acids. V trimming: 10 bases; J trimming: 4 bases; junction bases outside the gene matches: 4. Germline assignment: CDR1 MRHNA and CDR2 SNTAGT. The DNA read from the CDR3 is TGTGCCACCTCGGACAGGGGCACCGGGGAG. It codes for CATSDRGTGE. The CDR3, in full, reads CATSDRGTGELFF.

This clone is labeled medium-sized based on frequency. The read stops 3 residues short of the end of the CDR3; the missing end is completed from the germline J gene. The J gene is TRBJ1-4, the V gene TRBV7-2, with TRBD1 as a possible D gene (5 bases). CDR1 is SGHTA and CDR2 is FQGNSA in the germline V gene. The CDR3 contains 13 residues. Trimming removed 2 bases at V and 8 bases at J, with 9 bases between. The CDR3: CASSLNQGEKLFF. The sequenced CDR3 bases are TGTGCCAGCAGCTTAAATCAGGGAGAAAAA.

For this clone: The read ends 3 residues early relative to the CDR3; the germline J gene fills the gap. The chain recombines TRBV19 with TRBJ1-5, with TRBD1 matching 10 bases. Germline CDR1 and CDR2: LNHDA and SQIVND (reference sequence). The junction had 12 bases not matched to a gene; V was cut back by 10 bases and J by 0 bases. The length of the CDR3 is 17 residues. The CDR3 sequence: CATNPGTGVLSNQPQHF. The CDR3 DNA, read in part, is TGTGCCACCAATCCCGGGACAGGGGTTCTTAGCAATCAGCCC.

Of note for this clone: The sequenced fragment ends 3 residues before the CDR3 boundary, so the rest is inferred from the germline J gene. The chain links TRBV28 to TRBJ1-1; no clear D. The germline gives CDR1 MDHEN, CDR2 SYDVKM. Trimming removed 3 bases at V and 6 bases at J, with 14 bases between. CDR3 length: 14 amino acids. Partial CDR3 DNA: TGTGCCAGCAGTTTTGGGCGGGTGAGGGCTGAA. Translation: CASSFGRVRAE. The CDR3 in full is CASSFGRVRAEAFF.

On this clone itself: The read ends 3 residues early relative to the CDR3; the germline J gene fills the gap. This sequence joins TRBV5-1 and TRBJ1-2, with D possibly matching TRBD1 (6 bases). With 0 bases removed from V and 6 bases from J, the gap between germline ends came to 15 bases. The germline V gene has CDR1 SGHRS and CDR2 YFSETQ. The CDR3 length is 15 residues. The CDR3 sequence is CASSLGGQGGHGYTF. The sequenced CDR3 bases are TGCGCCAGCAGCTTGGGGGGACAAGGCGGCCATGGC.

This CDR3 reads CAISRDSSNQPQHF. Partial CDR3 DNA: TGTGCCATCAGCCGGGACAGTAGCAATCAGCCC. This chain uses TRBV10-3 with TRBJ1-5; TRBD1 agrees at 7 bases. The sequenced fragment ends 3 residues before the CDR3 boundary, so the rest is inferred from the germline J gene. Germline V gives CDR1 ENHRY, CDR2 SYGVKD. The length of the CDR3 is 14 residues. After removal of 6 bases from V and 0 bases from J, the junction contained 2 bases not matched to a gene.

On this clone: Coverage ceases 3 residues before the CDR3 finishes, and the germline J gene fills in the end. This chain connects TRBV5-5 to TRBJ1-6, with unresolved D. The V and J ends lost 1 base and 7 bases respectively, with 12 bases between them. The CDR3 sequence is 15 residues long. Germline loops: CDR1 SGHKS, CDR2 YYEKEE (reference sequence). CDR3 bases read: TGTGCCAGCAGCTTGACCTACTTATTCAATTCACCC. Encoded protein: CASSLTYLFNSP. The whole CDR3 reads CASSLTYLFNSPLHF.

As regards this clone: The CDR3 end falls 3 residues outside the read, so it is completed with the germline J gene. This chain connects TRBV4-2 to TRBJ2-7; 8 bases are shared with TRBD2. The length of the CDR3 is 15 residues. Germline V CDR1 and CDR2: LGHNA, YNFKEQ. J gave up 2 bases and V 1 base, and 4 bases lay outside the gene matches. The CDR3 spells CASSQALRGAYEQYF. The sequenced part of the CDR3 DNA is TGTGCCAGCAGCCAAGCGTTGCGGGGGGCCTACGAG.

About this clone: The read terminates 3 residues ahead of where the CDR3 ends, so the germline J gene completes it. J is TRBJ1-1 and V is TRBV12-5; TRBD1 agrees at 8 bases. CDR3 length: 15 residues. Germline V gene sequence: CDR1 LGHNT, CDR2 FRNRAP. V gave up 0 bases and J gave up 6 bases; unmatched junction bases: 6. CDR3 sequence: CASGLVTPTGAEAFF. The part of the CDR3 DNA that was read is TGTGCTAGTGGTTTGGTAACCCCGACAGGGGCTGAA.

Notes on this clone: Coverage ceases 3 residues before the CDR3 finishes, and the germline J gene fills in the end. The chain combines TRBV11-2 with TRBJ1-6; possibly TRBD1 for D (6 bases). CDR1 and CDR2 (germline): SGHAT, FQNNGV. The CDR3 sequence is 13 residues long. The covered CDR3 bases are TGTGCCAGCAGCTTTCTACAGGGCATGGCC. Its protein product is CASSFLQGMA. The whole CDR3 protein is CASSFLQGMALHF.

CDR3 region: CAWSLSSNQPQHF. CDR3 bases read: TGTGCCTGGAGTCTAAGTAGCAATCAGCCC. This chain links TRBV30 with TRBJ1-5, with D uncertain. The read finishes 3 residues shy of the CDR3 end, and the germline J gene is used to complete it. Germline lookup yields CDR1 GTSNPN and CDR2 SVGIG (reference sequence). V was trimmed by 2 bases and J by 0 bases, leaving 5 bases between them. The CDR3 sequence is 13 residues long.

Concerning this clone itself: The missing CDR3 end, 3 residues past where the read stops, is filled in from the germline J gene. The rearrangement uses TRBV5-4 and TRBJ2-5; no reliable D call. From germline, CDR1 is SGHNT and CDR2 YYREEE (reference sequence). CDR3 length: 13 amino acids. V shed 4 bases and J shed 5 bases, with 12 bases lying between them. The DNA read from the CDR3 is TGTGCCAGCAGCCCAAAGGGCCGTGAGACC. Its translation is CASSPKGRET. The complete CDR3 sequence is CASSPKGRETQYF.

This clone ranks as medium-sized in terms of frequency. The CDR3 end is not reached by the read, which stops 3 residues before it; the germline J gene fills it in. The rearrangement joins TRBV7-3 to TRBJ2-5; D gene unclear. The V and J ends lost 2 bases and 5 bases respectively, with 9 bases between them. The CDR3 is 13 residues long. From germline, CDR1 is SGHTA and CDR2 FQGTGA. The CDR3 loop is CASSLGPVETQYF. The CDR3 bases that were read are TGTGCCAGCAGCTTAGGTCCGGTGGAGACC. Filled out from reference TRBV7-3 and TRBJ2-5, the complete variable domain reads GAGVSQTPSNKVTEKGKYVELRCDPISGHTALYWYRQSLGQGPEFLIYFQGTGAADDSGLPNDRFFAVRPEGSVSTLKIQRTERGDSAVYLCASSLGPVETQYFGPGTRLLVL.

Concerning this clone: The CDR3 is cut off 3 residues early in the read; its end comes from the germline J gene. The chain is built from TRBV30 and TRBJ1-3; 8 bases map to TRBD1. Looked up from germline, CDR1 is GTSNPN and CDR2 is SVGIG (reference sequence). The ends lost 0 bases at V and 4 bases at J; junction bases unmatched: 8. The CDR3 is 16 amino acids. The sequenced CDR3 bases are TGTGCCTGGAGTGTAGGACAGGGTTTGCCAGGAAACACC. It encodes CAWSVGQGLPGNT. The whole CDR3 protein reads CAWSVGQGLPGNTIYF.

Worth noting for this clone: The CDR3 extends 3 residues past the end of the read, so its final part is completed from the germline J gene. V is TRBV5-1 and J is TRBJ1-2; the match to TRBD1 covers 7 bases. The J segment lost 5 bases and the V segment lost 4 bases, leaving 11 bases of the junction unmatched. CDR1 is SGHRS, CDR2 YFSETQ, per germline. The length of the CDR3 is 15 residues. Partial CDR3 DNA: TGCGCCAGCAGCGTAGACGGGACAGCGGATTATGGC. Its translation is CASSVDGTADYG. The complete CDR3 protein is CASSVDGTADYGYTF.

Remarks on this clone: The read halts 3 residues ahead of the CDR3 end, with the missing end drawn from the germline J gene. The chain employs TRBV30 and TRBJ2-7; D uncertain. The V gene's germline CDR1 is GTSNPN and CDR2 SVGIG (reference sequence). The CDR3 runs to 11 residues. Deletions cut 0 bases from V and 4 bases from J, with 4 bases between. CDR3 sequence reads: CAWSVQYEQYF. The part of the CDR3 DNA that was read is TGTGCCTGGAGTGTACAGTACGAG.

Notes on this clone: The sequenced fragment ends 3 residues before the CDR3 boundary, so the rest is inferred from the germline J gene. The rearrangement uses TRBV18 and TRBJ2-5, with TRBD2 identical over 8 bases. CDR1 is KGHSH and CDR2 is LQKENI in the germline V gene. J lost 1 base, V lost 6 bases, and 10 bases had no gene match. The CDR3 spans 16 residues. CDR3: CASSPSGGGIQETQYF. The CDR3 bases that were read are TGTGCCAGCTCCCCAAGCGGGGGAGGGATCCAAGAGACC. Based on the CDR3 plus reference TRBV18 and TRBJ2-5, the full variable domain is NAGVMQNPRHLVRRRGQEARLRCSPMKGHSHVYWYRQLPEEGLKFMVYLQKENIIDESGMPKERFSAEFPKEGPSILRIQQVVRGDSAAYFCASSPSGGGIQETQYFGPGTRLLVL.

Here the CDR3 reads CASSQKRNTEAFF. Incomplete CDR3 DNA: TGTGCCAGCAGTCAAAAGCGGAACACTGAA. The V call is TRBV12-3 or TRBV12-4, the J call TRBJ1-1; D gene unclear. The read halts 3 residues ahead of the CDR3 end, with the missing end drawn from the germline J gene. Trimming cost V 5 bases and J 1 base, with 8 bases left between them. The CDR3 extends over 13 amino acids.

Concerning this clone itself: The read ends 3 residues before the CDR3 terminus; that terminus is restored from the germline J gene. This chain joins TRBV7-9 and TRBJ2-5; 12 bases agree with TRBD1. Germline values: CDR1 SEHNR, CDR2 FQNEAQ (reference sequence). With V trimmed by 4 bases and J by 5 bases, 5 bases remained unmatched. This CDR3 is 15 amino acids long. The CDR3 bases that were read are TGTGCCAGCAGCTCCGGGACAGGGGGCATCGAGACC. Translated, it gives CASSSGTGGIET. The full CDR3 sequence reads CASSSGTGGIETQYF.

To note about this clone: The read terminates 3 residues before the CDR3 end, so the remaining end is supplied by the germline J gene. The rearrangement links TRBV5-1 to TRBJ2-7; D could derive from TRBD1 or TRBD2 (5 bases each). CDR1 and CDR2 (germline): SGHRS, YFSETQ. The CDR3 has 13 residues. The germline V and J ends were trimmed by 4 bases and 0 bases, with 8 bases remaining between them. CDR3 in amino acids: CASSEGISYEQYF. The CDR3 DNA, read in part, is TGCGCCAGCAGCGAGGGGATCTCCTACGAG.

A note on this clone: Coverage ceases 3 residues before the CDR3 finishes, and the germline J gene fills in the end. This chain connects TRBV20-1 to TRBJ2-7; 12 nucleotides align to TRBD2. V gave up 3 bases and J gave up 6 bases; unmatched junction bases: 9. CDR1 is DFQATT and CDR2 is SNEGSKA in the germline V gene (reference sequence). This CDR3 contains 15 residues. The CDR3 DNA, read in part, is TGCAGTGCTAGGACTACTAGCGGGGGGTTCTTCGAG. This sequence encodes CSARTTSGGFFE. The complete CDR3 reads CSARTTSGGFFEQYF.

To note about this clone: Read sequence stops 3 residues before the CDR3 end, and the germline J gene provides the missing end. The rearrangement links TRBV5-1 to TRBJ1-5; D is undetermined. V shed 0 bases and J shed 9 bases, with 10 bases lying between them. This CDR3 has 13 residues. The germline gives CDR1 SGHRS, CDR2 YFSETQ. The CDR3 spells CASSLEPESPQHF. The covered CDR3 bases are TGCGCCAGCAGCTTGGAGCCCGAATCGCCC.